This T cell receptor beta chain was sequenced in a study of T cell responses to AZD1222 COVID-19 vaccine. Between the trimmed V and J ends, which lost 3 bases and 5 bases, there was a span of 11 bases. The CDR3 has 13 amino acids. Germline V lookup: CDR1 MGHDK, CDR2 SYGVNS. TCRdb's table, derived via immunoSEQ multiplex PCR, lists solely in-frame clones and lacks some. Among about 130,000 clones listed, around 90% were seen once. This chain joins TRBV25-1 and TRBJ2-7; D might be TRBD2 (6 bases). The sample here was peripheral blood, taken on day 0 of MenACWY control vaccination. The receptor comes from an adult in good health. The CDR3 coding sequence is TGTGCCAGCAGTGAGCCGGGAGCCAACGAGCAGTACTTC. It yields the protein CASSEPGANEQYF.